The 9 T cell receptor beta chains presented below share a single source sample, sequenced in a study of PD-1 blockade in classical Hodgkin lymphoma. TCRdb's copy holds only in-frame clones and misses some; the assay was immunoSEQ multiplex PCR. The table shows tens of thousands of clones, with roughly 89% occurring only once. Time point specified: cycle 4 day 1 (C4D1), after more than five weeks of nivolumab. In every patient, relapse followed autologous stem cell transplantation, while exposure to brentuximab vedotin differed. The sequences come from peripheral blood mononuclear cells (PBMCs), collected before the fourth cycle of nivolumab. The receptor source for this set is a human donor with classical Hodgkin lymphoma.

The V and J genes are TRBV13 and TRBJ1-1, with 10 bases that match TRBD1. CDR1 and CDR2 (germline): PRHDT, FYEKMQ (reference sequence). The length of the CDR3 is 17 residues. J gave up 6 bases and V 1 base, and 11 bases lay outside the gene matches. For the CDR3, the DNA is TGTGCCAGCAGCTTAGCCGGGACAGGGGCTTTGAGGGCTGAAGCTTTCTTT. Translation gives CASSLAGTGALRAEAFF.

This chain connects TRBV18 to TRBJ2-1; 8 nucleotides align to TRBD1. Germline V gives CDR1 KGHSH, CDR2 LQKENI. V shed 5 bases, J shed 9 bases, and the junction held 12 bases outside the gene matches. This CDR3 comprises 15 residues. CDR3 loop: CASSWTGKKWAEQFF. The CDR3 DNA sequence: TGTGCCAGCTCATGGACAGGGAAGAAATGGGCTGAGCAGTTCTTC.

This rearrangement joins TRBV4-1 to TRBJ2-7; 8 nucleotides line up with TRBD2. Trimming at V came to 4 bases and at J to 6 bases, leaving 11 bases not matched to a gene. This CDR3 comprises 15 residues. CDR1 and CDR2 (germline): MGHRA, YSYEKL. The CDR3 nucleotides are TGCGCCAGCAGCCTTAAGGGACTAGGTTCAGTCGAGCAGTACTTC. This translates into CASSLKGLGSVEQYF.

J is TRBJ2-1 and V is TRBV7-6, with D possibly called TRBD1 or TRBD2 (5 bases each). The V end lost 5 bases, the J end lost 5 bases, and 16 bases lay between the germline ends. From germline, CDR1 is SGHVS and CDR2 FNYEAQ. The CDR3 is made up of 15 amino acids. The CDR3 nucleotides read TGTGCCAGCAGCCCTCCGGACGGGGCCCACAATGAGCAGTTCTTC. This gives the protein CASSPPDGAHNEQFF.

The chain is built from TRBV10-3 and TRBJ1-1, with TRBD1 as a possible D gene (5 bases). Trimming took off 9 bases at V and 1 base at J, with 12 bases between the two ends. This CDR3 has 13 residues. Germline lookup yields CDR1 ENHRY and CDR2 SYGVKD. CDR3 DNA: TGTGCCATTTGGTTGGGGGGGAACACTGAAGCTTTCTTT. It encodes CAIWLGGNTEAFF.

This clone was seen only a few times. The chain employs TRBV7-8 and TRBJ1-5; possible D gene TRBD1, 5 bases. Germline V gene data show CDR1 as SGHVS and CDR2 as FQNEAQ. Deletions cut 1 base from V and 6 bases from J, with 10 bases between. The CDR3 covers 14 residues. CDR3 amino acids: CASSLGGGGQPQHF. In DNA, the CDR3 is TGTGCCAGCAGCTTAGGGGGCGGGGGTCAGCCCCAGCATTTT. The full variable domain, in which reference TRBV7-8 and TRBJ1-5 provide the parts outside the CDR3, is GAGVSQSPRYKVAKRGQDVALRCDPISGHVSLFWYQQALGQGPEFLTYFQNEAQLDKSGLPSDRFFAERPEGSVSTLKIQRTQQEDSAVYLCASSLGGGGQPQHFGDGTRLSIL.

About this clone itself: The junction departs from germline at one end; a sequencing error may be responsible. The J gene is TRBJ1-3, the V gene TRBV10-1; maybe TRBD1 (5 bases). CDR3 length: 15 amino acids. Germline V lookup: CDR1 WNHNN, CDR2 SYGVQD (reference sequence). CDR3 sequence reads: CASSESGTPGNTIYF. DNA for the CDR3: TGCGCCAGCAGCGAGTCCGGGACCCCGGGAAACACCATATATTTT.

The CDR3 region has the DNA TGTGCCAGCAGCGTAGCTTGGGAGGGTTTGAACACTGAAGCTTTCTTT. It yields the protein CASSVAWEGLNTEAFF. The chain joins TRBV9 to TRBJ1-1; no firm D call. Trimming cost V 0 bases and J 0 bases, with 12 bases left between them. CDR3 length: 16 residues. Germline V gives CDR1 SGDLS, CDR2 YYNGEE.

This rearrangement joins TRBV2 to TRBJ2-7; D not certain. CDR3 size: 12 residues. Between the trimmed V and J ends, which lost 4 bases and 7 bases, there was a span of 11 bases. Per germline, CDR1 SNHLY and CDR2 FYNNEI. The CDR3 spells CASSGQEEEQYF. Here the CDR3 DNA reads TGTGCCAGCAGTGGACAAGAGGAGGAGCAGTACTTC.